One sample yielded the 16 T cell receptor beta chains listed below, sequenced in a study of T cells after yellow fever vaccination. TCRdb analysed the 5' RACE reads with MiXCR anew, one entry per CDR3 protein. Of approximately 450,000 distinct CDR3 sequences listed, 18% are singletons. Material: PBMCs, obtained before the yellow fever booster vaccination. These receptors were obtained from a man between 18 and 35 years old who received the YFV17D yellow fever vaccine.

This clonotype was seen only a few times. The chain is built from TRBV12-3 or TRBV12-4 and TRBJ1-4, with a weak D call TRBD1 (5 bases). CDR3 length equals 12 residues. The V end lost 6 bases, the J end lost 8 bases, and 10 bases lay between the germline ends. The CDR3 is CASRPDSEKLFF. The DNA for the CDR3 is TGTGCCAGCAGACCTGACAGCGAAAAACTGTTTTTT.

The genes are TRBV9 and TRBJ2-3; TRBD1 aligns across 7 bases. The CDR3 is made up of 17 amino acids. Unmatched junction bases numbered 15, after V lost 3 bases and J lost 5 bases. From germline, CDR1 is SGDLS and CDR2 YYNGEE. In nucleotides, the CDR3 is TGTGCCAGCAGCGCCCTCGATGACAGGGCGGTGGGAGATACGCAGTATTTT. Translated, it gives CASSALDDRAVGDTQYF.

In this sample, this clonotype turned up a few times. The chain couples TRBV20-1 to TRBJ2-6; no clear D gene. Trimming shortened V by 4 bases and J by 3 bases, and 4 bases separated the two germline ends. From germline, CDR1 is DFQATT and CDR2 SNEGSKA (reference sequence). The CDR3 has 12 amino acids. The CDR3 protein is CSAKGGANVLTF. Written as DNA, the CDR3 is TGCAGTGCTAAAGGTGGGGCCAACGTCCTGACTTTC.

This clonotype has more than one count but fewer than ten. This chain links TRBV27 with TRBJ1-5; D uncertain. Germline V gene data show CDR1 as MNHEY and CDR2 as SMNVEV (reference sequence). Between the trimmed V and J ends, which lost 6 bases and 5 bases, there was a span of 14 bases. The CDR3 runs to 14 residues. CDR3 loop: CASRSLLGDQPQHF. In DNA form, the CDR3 reads TGTGCCAGCAGGAGTCTGCTTGGGGATCAGCCCCAGCATTTT.

V gene TRBV7-3 combines with J gene TRBJ2-7, with D tentatively TRBD1 (6 bases). V gave up 0 bases and J gave up 7 bases, with 16 bases separating them. This CDR3 comprises 15 residues. Per the germline V gene, CDR1 is SGHTA and CDR2 is FQGTGA. CDR3 sequence (DNA): TGTGCCAGCAGCTTAACGGTGACAGGCCGGGGAGAGCAGTACTTC. Its translation is CASSLTVTGRGEQYF.

The chain is built from TRBV5-5 and TRBJ2-7; D perhaps matches TRBD2 (5 bases). V gave up 1 base and J gave up 3 bases, with 11 bases separating them. From germline, CDR1 is SGHKS and CDR2 YYEKEE (reference sequence). CDR3 length: 14 amino acids. CDR3 sequence reads: CASSLRGENYEQYV. CDR3 coding DNA: TGTGCCAGCAGCTTGCGGGGTGAGAACTACGAGCAGTACGTC.

A remark on this clonotype: The junction and the germline gene differ at one end; a read error may be behind it. The chain joins TRBV10-3 to TRBJ2-3; unclear D gene. This CDR3 is 14 amino acids long. Germline loops: CDR1 ENHRY, CDR2 SYGVKD. CDR3 DNA sequence: TGTGCCATCAGTGAGTCCGACGGCACAGATACGGAGTATTTT. This translates into CAISESDGTDTEYF.

The rearrangement uses TRBV3-1 and TRBJ2-3; weak D call: TRBD2 (7 bases). This CDR3 contains 16 residues. CDR1 is LGHDT and CDR2 is YNNKEL in the germline V gene (reference sequence). Between the trimmed V and J ends, which lost 0 bases and 6 bases, there was a span of 16 bases. The CDR3 region has the DNA TGTGCCAGCAGCCAAGAGGGTGGGGGGGCGGCCGATACGCAGTATTTT. This translates into CASSQEGGGAADTQYF.

The V gene is TRBV20-1, the J gene TRBJ2-5; perhaps TRBD1 as D (6 bases). Germline loops: CDR1 DFQATT, CDR2 SNEGSKA (reference sequence). The CDR3 loop spans 13 amino acids. The V gene lost 3 bases and the J gene lost 0 bases, with 8 bases spanning the gap. The CDR3 DNA is TGCAGTGCTAGGAGGGGGTACCAAGAGACCCAGTACTTC. It translates to CSARRGYQETQYF.

The V and J genes are TRBV5-6 and TRBJ1-1, with TRBD1 identical over 7 bases. The CDR3 consists of 14 residues. V lost 4 bases to trimming and J lost 6 bases; unmatched junction nucleotides: 9. Germline V lookup: CDR1 SGHDT, CDR2 YYEEEE. CDR3 sequence reads: CASSADRAGAEAFF. The CDR3 nucleotides read TGTGCCAGCAGCGCCGACAGGGCGGGCGCTGAAGCTTTCTTT.

In its sample, this clonotype was seen once. In DNA form, the CDR3 reads TGTGCCAGCAGCCAATTGACAGGGACTAGCACAGATACGCAGTATTTT. This sequence encodes CASSQLTGTSTDTQYF. The chain employs TRBV14 and TRBJ2-3, with a tentative D call TRBD1 (7 bases). Trimming took 2 bases from V and 0 from J, leaving 12 bases between them. The CDR3 is made up of 16 amino acids. CDR1 is SGHDN, CDR2 FVKESK, per germline.

This clonotype was seen a few times. The chain joins TRBV29-1 to TRBJ1-1; D gene unclear. The CDR3 spans 10 residues. Germline values: CDR1 SQVTM, CDR2 ANQGSEA. Trimming left V 7 bases short and J 8 bases short, with 11 bases between. For the CDR3, the DNA is TGCAGCGCCCTGAGAGAAGAAGCTTTCTTT. Translating gives CSALREEAFF. The complete variable domain, with remaining parts taken from reference TRBV29-1 and TRBJ1-1, reads SAVISQKPSRDICQRGTSLTIQCQVDSQVTMMFWYRQQPGQSLTLIATANQGSEATYESGFVIDKFPISRPNLTFSTLTVSNMSPEDSSIYLCSALREEAFFGQGTRLTVV.

V usage is TRBV7-2 and J usage is TRBJ2-2; D unclear. Germline V gene data show CDR1 as SGHTA and CDR2 as FQGNSA. Between the trimmed V and J ends, which lost 1 base and 9 bases, there was a span of 9 bases. CDR3 size: 13 residues. In DNA, the CDR3 is TGTGCCAGCAGCTTAGACAGAGGCAGGGAGCTGTTTTTT. It codes for CASSLDRGRELFF.

CDR3 nucleotide sequence: TGTGCCAGCAGTGATGGGCGTTTGGGCTCCTACGAGCAGTACTTC. Encoded protein: CASSDGRLGSYEQYF. The V call is TRBV27, the J call TRBJ2-7; D is unresolved. V dropped 5 bases and J dropped 0 bases, with 14 bases sitting between them. The CDR3 loop spans 15 amino acids. Germline CDR1 MNHEY, CDR2 SMNVEV (reference sequence).

The chain couples TRBV5-1 to TRBJ1-2; 9 nucleotides align to TRBD1. The trim removed 4 bases at V and 0 bases at J, leaving 4 bases unmatched. This CDR3 is 15 amino acids long. Looked up from germline, CDR1 is SGHRS and CDR2 is YFSETQ. CDR3 sequence reads: CASSQDRGANYGYTF. The CDR3 DNA reads TGCGCCAGCAGCCAGGACAGGGGAGCTAACTATGGCTACACCTTC.

The rearrangement joins TRBV20-1 to TRBJ2-7; 7 bases map to TRBD2. The CDR3 runs to 15 residues. CDR1 is DFQATT and CDR2 is SNEGSKA in the germline V gene (reference sequence). V shed 3 bases, J shed 2 bases, and the junction held 10 bases outside the gene matches. CDR3 residues: CSASTSAGRPYEQYF. Written as DNA, the CDR3 is TGCAGTGCTAGCACGTCGGCCGGGAGGCCCTACGAGCAGTACTTC.